This TCR beta chain was found in a study of T cells in Graves' hyperthyroidism and ophthalmopathy. Across the whole study: Peripheral blood was taken when the disease was first diagnosed, before any treatment began.

Germline V gene lookup returns CDR1 DFQATT and CDR2 SNEGSKA (reference sequence). The germline V and J ends were trimmed by 3 bases and 3 bases, with 14 bases remaining between them. The CDR3 runs 15 residues. Study-wide findings and caveats: Most thyroid clonotypes that were expanded above 0.001 also turned up in blood.

Regions amplified from RNA transcripts were the TCR beta CDR3 regions. In the first-round RT-PCR of the TCR CDR3, the HTBI primer set was used. TCRdb redid the calling of the multiplex PCR reads with MiXCR, one entry per CDR3 protein. Among about 580,000 distinct CDR3 sequences listed, around 13% were seen once. This clonotype came up a few times. What it binds is unknown. Material for sequencing was blood. V usage is TRBV20-1 and J usage is TRBJ1-4; D might be TRBD1 (5 bases). This clonotype was sampled from a woman aged 30 to 39 with Graves' hyperthyroidism that later progressed to Graves' ophthalmopathy. Written as DNA, the CDR3 is TGCAGTGCTAGTGATCCAGGGTCGGCTAATGAAAAACTGTTTTTT. Protein: CSASDPGSANEKLFF.